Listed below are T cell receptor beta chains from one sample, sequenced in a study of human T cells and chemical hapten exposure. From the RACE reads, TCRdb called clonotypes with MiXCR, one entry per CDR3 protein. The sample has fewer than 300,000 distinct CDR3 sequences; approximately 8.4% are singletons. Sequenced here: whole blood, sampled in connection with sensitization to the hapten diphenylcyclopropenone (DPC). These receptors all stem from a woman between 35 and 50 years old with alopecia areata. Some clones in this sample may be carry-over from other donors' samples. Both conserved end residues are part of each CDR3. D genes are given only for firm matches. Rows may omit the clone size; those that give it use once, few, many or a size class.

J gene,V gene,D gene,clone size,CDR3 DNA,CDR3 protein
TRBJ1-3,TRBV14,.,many,TGTGCCAGCAGTCGGACAGCTTCTGGAAACACCATATATTTT,CASSRTASGNTIYF
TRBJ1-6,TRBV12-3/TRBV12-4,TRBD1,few,TGTGCCAGCAAGACAGGGACAGCTAAAAATTCACCCCTCCACTTT,CASKTGTAKNSPLHF
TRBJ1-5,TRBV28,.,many,TGTGCCAGCAGGGTAGAGGGGCCTGTTCATCAGCCCCAGCATTTT,CASRVEGPVHQPQHF
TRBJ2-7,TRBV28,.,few,TGTGCCAGCAGGACATCATACGAGCAGTACTTC,CASRTSYEQYF
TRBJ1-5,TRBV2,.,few,TGTGCCAGCAGTGAAGAGGGTTATGGCAATCAGCCCCAGCATTTT,CASSEEGYGNQPQHF
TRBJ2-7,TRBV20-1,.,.,TGCAGTGTTAGACGCCGTAGGGGCGAGCAGTACTTC,CSVRRRRGEQYF
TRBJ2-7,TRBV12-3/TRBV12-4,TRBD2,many,TGTGCCAGCAGTTCTAGCGGGAGCTCCTACGAGCAGTACTTC,CASSSSGSSYEQYF
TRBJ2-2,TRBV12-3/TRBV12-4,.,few,TGTGCCAGCAGTCCCCTTGTAGCTACCGGGGAGCTGTTTTTT,CASSPLVATGELFF
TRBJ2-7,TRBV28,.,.,TGTGCCAGCAGCCCCCTGGTAGCTTCGGGTCCCTACGAGCAGTACTTC,CASSPLVASGPYEQYF
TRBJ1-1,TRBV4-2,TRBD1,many,TGTGCCAGCAGCCAAGGGACAGGGGCCACTGAAGCTTTCTTT,CASSQGTGATEAFF
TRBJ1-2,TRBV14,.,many,TGTGCCAGCAGCCACACGCAAAAGGGCAGGGTTGGTGGCTACACCTTC,CASSHTQKGRVGGYTF
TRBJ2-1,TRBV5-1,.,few,TGCGCCAGCAGCAACCCTGGCCCCTACAATGAGCAGTTCTTC,CASSNPGPYNEQFF